This T cell receptor (beta chain) was retrieved from a study of tumor-infiltrating lymphocytes in primary liver carcinoma. Researchers generated TCR beta cDNA from around 510 ng of total RNA, relying on a constant-region primer. Employing slightly modified ARM-PCR, three nested multiplex PCR rounds were run, and these gave rise to the TCR beta libraries. Amplification in the first two PCR rounds was performed using TRBV1-TRBV30 forward primers and a C-beta reverse primer for approximately 10 cycles each. TCRdb reanalysed the multiplex PCR reads using MiXCR and keeps one entry per CDR3 protein. This table holds just under 95,000 distinct CDR3 sequences, around 70% found once. To note about this clonotype: One junction end disagrees with the germline gene, perhaps due to a read error.

This CDR3 has 14 residues. Germline-derived CDR1 and CDR2 are ENHRY and SYGVKD. Total RNA and DNA came together from about 19-30 mg of bulk tissue without cell sorting. The genes are TRBV10-3 and TRBJ2-5; TRBD2 matches 12 bases. The receptor was isolated from a middle-aged man with primary liver carcinoma and hepatitis B virus infection. Sequencing was carried out using tumor-adjacent normal liver tissue. CDR3 region: CAIRRTSGDETQYF. The CDR3, as DNA: TGTGCCATCAGGAGGACTAGCGGGGATGAGACCCAGTACTTT.